This T cell receptor (beta chain) was recovered during a study of OX40 agonist ivuxolimab in advanced cancers. Study-level information: Patients assigned to dose escalation were diagnosed with hepatocellular carcinoma, melanoma, renal cell or head and neck cancer. Cohort: approximately 83% men, mean age approximately 66, aged roughly 23 to 90. Whole-study results and caveats: Normalized expansion of T-cell clones was also low for some nonresponders.

With respect to this clone: Its antigen is currently unknown.

The protocol was immunoSEQ multiplex PCR, while the TCRdb copy is restricted to in-frame clones and leaves out a portion. This sample yields tens of thousands of clones, of which around nine tenths are seen a single time; 0.95% to 1.4% belongs to the top ten. The CDR3 has 12 amino acids. Germline V gives CDR1 SQVTM, CDR2 ANQGSEA. V shed 4 bases and J shed 3 bases, with 7 bases lying between them. This TCR derives from an adult with an advanced solid tumor such as melanoma, head and neck, liver or kidney cancer. Sequencing was performed on CD4+ or CD8+ T cells sorted from blood, taken in a trial of the OX40 agonist ivuxolimab. The V and J genes are TRBV29-1 and TRBJ1-5; the D is unclear. Here the CDR3 DNA reads TGCAGCGTTGTCGGGGACAATCAGCCCCAGCATTTT. Its translation: CSVVGDNQPQHF. The entire variable domain, with the rest obtained from reference TRBV29-1 and TRBJ1-5, is as follows: SAVISQKPSRDICQRGTSLTIQCQVDSQVTMMFWYRQQPGQSLTLIATANQGSEATYESGFVIDKFPISRPNLTFSTLTVSNMSPEDSSIYLCSVVGDNQPQHFGDGTRLSIL.